This T cell receptor beta chain was found in a study of OX40 agonist ivuxolimab in advanced cancers. Study-level findings and limits: Certain nonresponders additionally had low normalized T-cell clonal expansion. Among the lowest peripheral clonal expansion occurred in 0.1-3.0 mg/kg partial responders.

Autoimmune disease history or systemic immunosuppression was exclusionary. This clone came up once. Its antigen remains unidentified. Trimming cost V 3 bases and J 2 bases; bases outside gene matches: 12. CDR1 and CDR2 from the germline V gene are SGHDN and FVKESK. This CDR3 region has 20 residues. Some clones are missing from TCRdb's copy, which holds only in-frame ones; the method was immunoSEQ multiplex PCR. The data show nearly 80,000 clones, about 83% seen once. The source of this sequence is an adult with an advanced solid tumor such as melanoma, head and neck, liver or kidney cancer. The V and J genes are TRBV14 and TRBJ2-5; 16 positions match TRBD2. This material consisted of CD4+ or CD8+ T cells sorted from blood, taken in a trial of the OX40 agonist ivuxolimab. The CDR3 sequence is CASSHFSGTSGRAVQETQYF. In DNA, the CDR3 is TGTGCCAGCAGCCACTTTTCCGGGACTAGCGGGAGGGCCGTACAAGAGACCCAGTACTTC.